This entry lists 30 T cell receptor beta chains sequenced from one sample in a study of blood T cell repertoires in COVID-19. Method: immunoSEQ multiplex PCR; TCRdb's copy keeps in-frame clones and lacks some. The repertoire consists of roughly 170,000 clones, with 88% occurring once and the leading ten covering about 26%. The sequenced material came from peripheral blood. The source of these receptors is a man in his sixties with acute or convalescent COVID-19.

The rearrangement links TRBV5-4 to TRBJ1-1; 7 bases fit TRBD1. V shed 4 bases, J shed 5 bases, and the junction held 5 bases outside the gene matches. The CDR3 has 13 residues. The V gene's germline CDR1 is SGHNT and CDR2 YYREEE (reference sequence). In DNA, the CDR3 is TGTGCCAGCAGCACCGCAGGGGGAACTGAAGCTTTCTTT. Residues: CASSTAGGTEAFF. The entire variable domain, with the rest obtained from reference TRBV5-4 and TRBJ1-1, is as follows: ETGVTQSPTHLIKTRGQQVTLRCSSQSGHNTVSWYQQALGQGPQFIFQYYREEENGRGNFPPRFSGLQFPNYSSELNVNALELDDSALYLCASSTAGGTEAFFGQGTRLTVV.

This chain connects TRBV30 to TRBJ1-2; 10 bases map to TRBD1. Trimming removed 5 bases from V and 2 bases from J; junction bases left unmatched: 5. CDR3 size: 14 residues. Germline assignment: CDR1 GTSNPN and CDR2 SVGIG (reference sequence). The CDR3 DNA reads as TGTGCCTGGGCCCGGACAGGGGGGAACTATGGCTACACCTTC. Translating it yields CAWARTGGNYGYTF.

This chain uses TRBV19 with TRBJ1-5; perhaps TRBD1 as D (5 bases). The CDR3 has 17 residues. V lost 5 bases, J lost 2 bases, and 19 bases lay in between. The V gene's germline CDR1 is LNHDA and CDR2 SQIVND (reference sequence). The CDR3 bases are TGTGCCAGTAGTTCGGGGACCGGGGGGGAGGGCAATCAGCCCCAGCATTTT. Its translation: CASSSGTGGEGNQPQHF.

V usage is TRBV9 and J usage is TRBJ1-1; maybe TRBD1 (6 bases). Between the trimmed V and J ends, which lost 4 bases and 2 bases, there was a span of 21 bases. Germline V gene sequence: CDR1 SGDLS, CDR2 YYNGEE. This CDR3 has 17 residues. The CDR3 DNA sequence: TGTGCCAGCAGCCCCACCGGGCGACAGGCTGGCAACACTGAAGCTTTCTTT. Its protein product is CASSPTGRQAGNTEAFF. Full variable domain (rest looked up from reference TRBV9 and TRBJ1-1): DSGVTQTPKHLITATGQRVTLRCSPRSGDLSVYWYQQSLDQGLQFLIQYYNGEERAKGNILERFSAQQFPDLHSELNLSSLELGDSALYFCASSPTGRQAGNTEAFFGQGTRLTVV.

This clone was seen only a few times. The gene calls are TRBV6-5 and TRBJ1-5, with 9 nucleotides matching TRBD1. From germline, CDR1 is MNHEY and CDR2 SVGAGI. The CDR3 covers 15 residues. Germline trimming cut 8 bases from V and 8 bases from J; bases unmatched to any gene: 13. CDR3 region: CASGRGQGASEPQHF. CDR3 bases: TGTGCCAGCGGACGGGGACAGGGAGCCTCGGAGCCCCAGCATTTT.

This clone was found once. The chain joins TRBV5-4 to TRBJ2-7; 7 bases agree with TRBD1. The CDR3 spans 13 residues. With 2 bases clipped from V and 8 bases from J, the junction kept 7 bases outside the gene matches. Germline CDR1 SGHNT, CDR2 YYREEE (reference sequence). The CDR3 nucleotides are TGTGCCAGCAGCTTCGATCGACAGGGTCAGCAGTACGTC. Translation: CASSFDRQGQQYV.

The CDR3 sequence: CASSNTLLAGLSTYEQYF. CDR3 in DNA: TGTGCCAGCAGCAATACCCTTTTAGCGGGACTATCCACCTACGAGCAGTACTTC. The V gene is TRBV7-8, the J gene TRBJ2-7; TRBD2 matches at 8 bases. Germline assignment: CDR1 SGHVS and CDR2 FQNEAQ. J gave up 2 bases and V 5 bases, and 17 bases lay outside the gene matches. The CDR3 extends over 18 amino acids.

A few counts support this clone. The CDR3 region is CASSLSPVVAGASSTDTQYF. The CDR3 coding sequence is TGTGCCAGCAGTTTATCCCCGGTGGTAGCTGGGGCCTCTAGCACAGATACGCAGTATTTT. The chain links TRBV27 to TRBJ2-3; the D gene is possibly TRBD1 (5 bases). Trimming left V 0 bases short and J 0 bases short, with 22 bases between. Germline V CDR1 and CDR2: MNHEY, SMNVEV (reference sequence). This CDR3 region has 20 residues.

The genes are TRBV4-2 and TRBJ2-3; 7 bases align to TRBD2. Germline assignment: CDR1 LGHNA and CDR2 YNFKEQ. The CDR3 loop spans 15 amino acids. The junction had 4 bases not matched to a gene; V was cut back by 2 bases and J by 2 bases. Written as DNA, the CDR3 is TGTGCCAGCAGCCAACAGCGGGGAAACACAGATACGCAGTATTTT. This codes for CASSQQRGNTDTQYF.

The chain employs TRBV5-6 and TRBJ2-7, with D perhaps matching TRBD1 (6 bases). The CDR3 consists of 14 residues. Trimming cost V 2 bases and J 2 bases, with 11 bases left between them. Germline values: CDR1 SGHDT, CDR2 YYEEEE. DNA of the CDR3: TGTGCCAGCAGCTTAGTCCAGGGGACCTACGAGCAGTACTTC. Encoded protein: CASSLVQGTYEQYF.

This chain connects TRBV4-1 to TRBJ1-4; 10 bases match TRBD1. CDR3 size: 16 residues. Germline values: CDR1 MGHRA, CDR2 YSYEKL. The J segment lost 10 bases and the V segment lost 1 base, leaving 9 bases of the junction unmatched. CDR3 sequence: CASSQVPGQGQRKLFF. In nucleotides, the CDR3 is TGCGCCAGCAGCCAAGTGCCGGGACAGGGGCAAAGAAAACTGTTTTTT.

The chain joins TRBV6-6 to TRBJ2-7; D is unclear. Germline V gene sequence: CDR1 MNHNY, CDR2 SVGAGI (reference sequence). The V gene lost 2 bases and the J gene lost 1 base, with 6 bases spanning the gap. The CDR3 runs to 13 residues. The CDR3, as DNA: TGTGCCAGCAGTTACCCGGGTTCCTACGAGCAGTACGTC. Encoded protein: CASSYPGSYEQYV.

The chain carries TRBV6-5 and TRBJ2-7, with D possibly TRBD1 on 5 matching bases. Germline V gives CDR1 MNHEY, CDR2 SVGAGI. CDR3 size: 15 residues. Trimming removed 8 bases from V and 0 bases from J, with 17 bases in between. The CDR3 spells CASRKTETSSYEQYV. The CDR3 nucleotides read TGTGCCAGCCGTAAGACAGAGACGAGCTCCTACGAGCAGTACGTC.

This sequence joins TRBV2 and TRBJ1-1; TRBD1 matches 9 bases. The germline CDR1 and CDR2 sequences are SNHLY and FYNNEI. After removal of 5 bases from V and 4 bases from J, the junction contained 2 bases not matched to a gene. The CDR3 is 13 amino acids. In DNA, the CDR3 is TGTGCCAGCAGTTACAGGGGGCTCACTGAAGCTTTCTTT. Amino acids: CASSYRGLTEAFF.

The CDR3 nucleotides read TGTGCCAGCAGCCCAGGGACAGGGGCGCTAAGGGCAGATACGCAGTATTTT. Amino acids: CASSPGTGALRADTQYF. The chain uses TRBV11-3 and TRBJ2-3; TRBD1 agrees at 10 bases. The CDR3 consists of 17 residues. With V trimmed by 5 bases and J by 4 bases, 12 bases remained unmatched. The germline gives CDR1 SGHNT, CDR2 YENEEA. Full variable domain (outside the CDR3, taken from reference TRBV11-3 and TRBJ2-3): EAGVVQSPRYKIIEKKQPVAFWCNPISGHNTLYWYLQNLGQGPELLIRYENEEAVDDSQLPKDRFSAERLKGVDSTLKIQPAELGDSAVYLCASSPGTGALRADTQYFGPGTRLTVL.

The chain joins TRBV5-6 to TRBJ2-3; 8 bases map to TRBD2. The CDR3 covers 16 residues. Losses at the gene ends were 4 bases for V and 0 bases for J; bases not matched to a gene: 7. CDR1 is SGHDT, CDR2 YYEEEE, per germline. The CDR3 protein is CASSPGGGSSTDTQYF. CDR3 nucleotides: TGTGCCAGCAGCCCGGGGGGGGGCTCGAGCACAGATACGCAGTATTTT.

This clone was seen only once. V gene TRBV5-1 combines with J gene TRBJ2-2, with 8 bases lining up with TRBD1. Germline values: CDR1 SGHRS, CDR2 YFSETQ. The CDR3 sequence is 18 residues long. V lost 3 bases, J lost 7 bases, and 17 bases stayed unmatched. The CDR3 region has the DNA TGCGCCAGCAGCTCCCCCGAAGCAGGGGGCGATGCAGGCGGGGAGCTGTTTTTT. Residues: CASSSPEAGGDAGGELFF.

The J gene is TRBJ2-6, the V gene TRBV18; D remains ambiguous. The CDR3 totals 15 residues. CDR1 is KGHSH and CDR2 is LQKENI in the germline V gene. Trimming left V 5 bases short and J 1 base short, with 9 bases between. DNA for the CDR3: TGTGCCAGCTCATCCGGAGAATCTGGGGCCAACGTCCTGACTTTC. Protein product: CASSSGESGANVLTF.

The chain is built from TRBV3-1 (or the pseudogene TRBV3-2) and TRBJ1-2, with D unresolved. The CDR3 runs 13 residues. The V end lost 1 base, the J end lost 4 bases, and 7 bases lay between the germline ends. The V gene's germline CDR1 is LGHDT and CDR2 YNNKEL (reference sequence). CDR3: CASSQVTPYGYTF. The CDR3 DNA reads as TGTGCCAGCAGCCAAGTTACACCCTATGGCTACACCTTC.

The rearrangement joins TRBV18 to TRBJ2-3; 7 bases map to TRBD2. V dropped 4 bases and J dropped 2; count of bases not matched to a gene: 9. The CDR3 consists of 16 residues. Looked up from germline, CDR1 is KGHSH and CDR2 is LQKENI. The CDR3 protein is CASSLSSSGITDTQYF. The CDR3 DNA sequence: TGTGCCAGCTCACTTTCTTCTAGCGGAATCACAGATACGCAGTATTTT.

V usage is TRBV30 and J usage is TRBJ1-1; the match to TRBD1 covers 7 bases. Germline CDR1 is GTSNPN and CDR2 is SVGIG (reference sequence). Unmatched junction bases numbered 5, after V lost 3 bases and J lost 1 base. The CDR3 is made up of 14 amino acids. CDR3: CAWRQGTANTEAFF. The CDR3 DNA reads as TGTGCCTGGAGACAGGGGACAGCGAACACTGAAGCTTTCTTT.

CDR3 DNA sequence: TGCGCCAGCAGCTCGGGACAGGAGAACTATGGCTACACCTTC. Residues: CASSSGQENYGYTF. The chain joins TRBV5-1 to TRBJ1-2, with TRBD1 matching over 8 bases. Germline V gene data show CDR1 as SGHRS and CDR2 as YFSETQ. The CDR3 totals 14 residues. Unmatched junction bases numbered 3, after V lost 3 bases and J lost 2 bases.

This chain uses TRBV19 with TRBJ2-5; D may be TRBD2 (6 bases). The CDR3 covers 14 residues. Germline-derived CDR1 and CDR2 are LNHDA and SQIVND (reference sequence). The ends were cut back, 3 bases at V and 5 bases at J, with 13 bases in the middle. The CDR3 nucleotides read TGTGCCAGTAGTATGGGATCGAGCGGGGAGACCCAGTACTTC. Its translation: CASSMGSSGETQYF.

Concerning this clone: A read error may account for a junction end that differs from germline. V gene TRBV14 combines with J gene TRBJ1-2, with TRBD1 as a possible D gene (6 bases). Germline CDR1 and CDR2: SGHDN and FVKESK. The CDR3 sequence is 13 residues long. CDR3 region: CASSQGQALGLPF. Written as DNA, the CDR3 is TGTGCCAGCAGCCAAGGACAGGCCTTAGGGCTACCCTTC.

This clone was counted once. This sequence joins TRBV27 and TRBJ1-4; a possible D gene is TRBD1 (6 bases). This CDR3 is 16 amino acids long. V lost 6 bases and J lost 3, with 17 bases in between. Germline loops: CDR1 MNHEY, CDR2 SMNVEV (reference sequence). The CDR3 nucleotides are TGTGCCAGCAGAGGTAACAGGGCCGGGGCTAATGAAAAACTGTTTTTT. Amino acids: CASRGNRAGANEKLFF.

For the CDR3, the DNA is TGTGCCAGCAGCTTAGACATTTTGAACACTGAAGCTTTCTTT. Translating gives CASSLDILNTEAFF. The chain couples TRBV11-2 to TRBJ1-1; D gene uncertain. The V and J ends lost 0 bases and 0 bases respectively, with 5 bases between them. Germline CDR1 is SGHAT and CDR2 is FQNNGV. The CDR3 extends over 14 amino acids. Filled out from reference TRBV11-2 and TRBJ1-1, the complete variable domain reads EAGVAQSPRYKIIEKRQSVAFWCNPISGHATLYWYQQILGQGPKLLIQFQNNGVVDDSQLPKDRFSAERLKGVDSTLKIQPAKLEDSAVYLCASSLDILNTEAFFGQGTRLTVV.

CDR3 region: CATSDPRTSGSYEQYF. The CDR3 nucleotides are TGTGCCACCAGTGATCCGCGGACTAGCGGCTCCTACGAGCAGTACTTC. V gene TRBV24-1 combines with J gene TRBJ2-7, with 10 bases aligning to TRBD2. This CDR3 region has 16 residues. The J segment lost 0 bases and the V segment lost 3 bases, leaving 4 bases of the junction unmatched. CDR1 and CDR2 (germline): KGHDR, SFDVKD.

This chain uses TRBV6-2 or TRBV6-3 with TRBJ1-2; 9 nucleotides align to TRBD1. V dropped 6 bases and J dropped 7; count of bases not matched to a gene: 9. Germline-derived CDR1 and CDR2 are MNHEY and SVGEGT. The CDR3 totals 14 residues. The CDR3 bases are TGTGCCAGCAGCACCCGGGACAGGGAATCTGGCTACACCTTC. Translated: CASSTRDRESGYTF.

The chain recombines TRBV7-3 with TRBJ1-2; 7 nucleotides match TRBD1. Germline assignment: CDR1 SGHTA and CDR2 FQGTGA. V lost 3 bases and J lost 8; bases outside the gene matches: 9. The CDR3 spans 14 residues. The CDR3 DNA reads TGTGCCAGCAGCTTGGTTGAGGGGGCGAAGGGCTACACCTTC. Encoded protein: CASSLVEGAKGYTF. Together with reference TRBV7-3 and TRBJ1-2, the CDR3 gives the full variable domain: GAGVSQTPSNKVTEKGKYVELRCDPISGHTALYWYRQSLGQGPEFLIYFQGTGAADDSGLPNDRFFAVRPEGSVSTLKIQRTERGDSAVYLCASSLVEGAKGYTFGSGTRLTVV.

The chain combines TRBV9 with TRBJ1-1; 7 bases match TRBD1. Germline values: CDR1 SGDLS, CDR2 YYNGEE. The CDR3 runs 15 residues. V shed 0 bases, J shed 1 base, and the junction held 3 bases outside the gene matches. CDR3 bases: TGTGCCAGCAGCGTAGAGGGGGCGCGGAACACTGAAGCTTTCTTT. This gives the protein CASSVEGARNTEAFF.